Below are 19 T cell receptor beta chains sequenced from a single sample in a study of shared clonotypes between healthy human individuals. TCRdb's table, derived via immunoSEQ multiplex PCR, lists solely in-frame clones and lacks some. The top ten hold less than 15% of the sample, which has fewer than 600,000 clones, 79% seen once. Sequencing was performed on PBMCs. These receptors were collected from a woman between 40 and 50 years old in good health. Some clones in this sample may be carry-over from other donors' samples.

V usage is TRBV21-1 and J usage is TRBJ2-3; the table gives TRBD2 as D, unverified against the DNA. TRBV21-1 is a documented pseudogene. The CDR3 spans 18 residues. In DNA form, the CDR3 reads TGTGCCAGCAGCAAAGGGGGAGAGCGGGAGAAAAGCACAGATACGCAGTATTTT. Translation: CASSKGGEREKSTDTQYF.

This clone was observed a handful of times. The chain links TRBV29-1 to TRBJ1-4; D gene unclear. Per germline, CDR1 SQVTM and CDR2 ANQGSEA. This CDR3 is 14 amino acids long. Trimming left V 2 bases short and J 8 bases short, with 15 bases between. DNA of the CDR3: TGCAGCGTTGAATCTGGGCAGCTGGGGGAAAAACTGTTTTTT. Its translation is CSVESGQLGEKLFF.

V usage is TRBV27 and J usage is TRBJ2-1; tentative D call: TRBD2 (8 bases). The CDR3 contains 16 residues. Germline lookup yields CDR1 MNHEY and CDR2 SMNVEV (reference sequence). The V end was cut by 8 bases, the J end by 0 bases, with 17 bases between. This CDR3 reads CASAREGASSYNEQFF. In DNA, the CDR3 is TGTGCCAGCGCCCGGGAGGGGGCTAGCTCCTACAATGAGCAGTTCTTC.

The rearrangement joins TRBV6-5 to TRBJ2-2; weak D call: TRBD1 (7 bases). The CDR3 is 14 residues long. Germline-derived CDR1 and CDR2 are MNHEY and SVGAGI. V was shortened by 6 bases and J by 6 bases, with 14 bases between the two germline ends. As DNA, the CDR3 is TGTGCCAGCAGATCCCCAGGGGGGTCCGGGGAGCTGTTTTTT. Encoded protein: CASRSPGGSGELFF.

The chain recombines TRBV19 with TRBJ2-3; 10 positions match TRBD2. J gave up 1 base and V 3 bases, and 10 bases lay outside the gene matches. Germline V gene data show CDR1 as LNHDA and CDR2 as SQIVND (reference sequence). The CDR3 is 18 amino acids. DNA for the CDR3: TGTGCCAGTAGTATGGCGGCACTAGCGGGATTTGGCACAGATACGCAGTATTTT. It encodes CASSMAALAGFGTDTQYF.

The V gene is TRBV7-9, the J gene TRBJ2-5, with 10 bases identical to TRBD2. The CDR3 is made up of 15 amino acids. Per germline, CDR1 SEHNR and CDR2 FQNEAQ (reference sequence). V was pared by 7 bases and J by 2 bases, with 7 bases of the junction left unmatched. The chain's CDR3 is CASTPRTSGQETQYF. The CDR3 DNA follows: TGTGCCAGCACCCCACGGACTAGCGGTCAAGAGACCCAGTACTTC.

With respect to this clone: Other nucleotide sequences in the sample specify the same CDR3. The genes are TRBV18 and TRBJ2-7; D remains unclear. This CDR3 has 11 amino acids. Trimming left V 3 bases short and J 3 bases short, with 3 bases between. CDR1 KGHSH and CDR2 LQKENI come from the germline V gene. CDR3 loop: CASSPGYEQYF. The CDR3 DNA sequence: TGTGCCAGCTCACCTGGCTACGAGCAGTACTTC.

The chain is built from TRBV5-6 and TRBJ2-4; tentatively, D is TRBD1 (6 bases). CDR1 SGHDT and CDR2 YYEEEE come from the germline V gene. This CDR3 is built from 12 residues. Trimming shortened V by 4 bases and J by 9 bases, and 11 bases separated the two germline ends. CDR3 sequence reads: CASSATGSIQYF. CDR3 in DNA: TGTGCCAGCAGCGCAACAGGGAGCATTCAGTACTTC.

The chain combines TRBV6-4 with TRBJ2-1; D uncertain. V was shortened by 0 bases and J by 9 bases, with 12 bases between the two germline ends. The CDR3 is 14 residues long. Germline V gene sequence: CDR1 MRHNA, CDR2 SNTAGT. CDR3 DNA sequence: TGTGCCAGCAGTGACTCGCTTTGGGGTTTTGAGCAGTTCTTC. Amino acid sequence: CASSDSLWGFEQFF.

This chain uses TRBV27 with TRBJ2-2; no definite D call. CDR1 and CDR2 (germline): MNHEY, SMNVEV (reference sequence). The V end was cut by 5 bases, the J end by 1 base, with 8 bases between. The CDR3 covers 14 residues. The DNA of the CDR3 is TGTGCCAGCAGTCTCTCGCGGAACACCGGGGAGCTGTTTTTT. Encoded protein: CASSLSRNTGELFF.

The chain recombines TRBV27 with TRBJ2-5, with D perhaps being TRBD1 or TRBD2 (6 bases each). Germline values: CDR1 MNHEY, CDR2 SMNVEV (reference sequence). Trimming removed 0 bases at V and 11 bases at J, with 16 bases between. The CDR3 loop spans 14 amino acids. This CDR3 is CASSLSRGRREQYF. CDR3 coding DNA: TGTGCCAGCAGTTTATCCAGGGGAAGGAGGGAGCAGTACTTC.

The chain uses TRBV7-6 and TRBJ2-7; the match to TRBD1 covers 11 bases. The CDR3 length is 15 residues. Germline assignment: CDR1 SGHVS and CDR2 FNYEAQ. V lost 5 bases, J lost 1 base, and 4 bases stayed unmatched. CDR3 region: CASSEGQGASYEQYF. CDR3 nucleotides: TGTGCCAGCAGCGAAGGACAGGGGGCATCCTACGAGCAGTACTTC.

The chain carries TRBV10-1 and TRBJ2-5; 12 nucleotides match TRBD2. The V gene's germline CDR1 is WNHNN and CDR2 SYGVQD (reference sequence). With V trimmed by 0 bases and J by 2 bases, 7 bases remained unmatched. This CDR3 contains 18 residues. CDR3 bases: TGCGCCAGCAGTGAGTCCACTAGCGGGAGGAGGGGACAAGAGACCCAGTACTTC. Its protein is CASSESTSGRRGQETQYF.

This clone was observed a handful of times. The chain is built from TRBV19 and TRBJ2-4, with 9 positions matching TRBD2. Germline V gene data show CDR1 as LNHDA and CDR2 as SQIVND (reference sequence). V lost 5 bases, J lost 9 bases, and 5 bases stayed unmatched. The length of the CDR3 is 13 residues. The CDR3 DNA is TGTGCCAGTAGTCTCGAAGCGGGAGGCATTCAGTACTTC. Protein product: CASSLEAGGIQYF.

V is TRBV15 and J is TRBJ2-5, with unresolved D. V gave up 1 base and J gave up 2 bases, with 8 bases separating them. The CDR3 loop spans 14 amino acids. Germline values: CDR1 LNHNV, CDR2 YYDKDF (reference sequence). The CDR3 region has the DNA TGTGCCACCAGCAGAGGGCAGATTCAAGAGACCCAGTACTTC. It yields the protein CATSRGQIQETQYF.

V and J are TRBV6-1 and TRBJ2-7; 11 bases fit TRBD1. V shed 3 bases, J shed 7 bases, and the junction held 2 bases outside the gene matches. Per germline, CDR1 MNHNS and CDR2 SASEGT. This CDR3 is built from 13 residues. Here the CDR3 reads CASSDRDRGEQYF. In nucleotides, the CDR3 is TGTGCCAGCAGTGACCGGGACAGGGGGGAGCAGTACTTC.

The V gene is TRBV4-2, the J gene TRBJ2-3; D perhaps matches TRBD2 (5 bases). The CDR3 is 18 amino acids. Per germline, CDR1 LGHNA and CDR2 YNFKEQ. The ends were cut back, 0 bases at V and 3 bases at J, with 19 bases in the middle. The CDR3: CASSQDLVVGVRTDTQYF. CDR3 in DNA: TGTGCCAGCAGCCAAGATTTGGTCGTCGGGGTTCGGACAGATACGCAGTATTTT.

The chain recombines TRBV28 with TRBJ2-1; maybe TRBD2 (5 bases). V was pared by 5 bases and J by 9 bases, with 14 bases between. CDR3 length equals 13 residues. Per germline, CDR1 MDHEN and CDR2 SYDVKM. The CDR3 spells CASSPHSAGEQFF. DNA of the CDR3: TGTGCCAGCAGTCCACATAGCGCCGGTGAGCAGTTCTTC.

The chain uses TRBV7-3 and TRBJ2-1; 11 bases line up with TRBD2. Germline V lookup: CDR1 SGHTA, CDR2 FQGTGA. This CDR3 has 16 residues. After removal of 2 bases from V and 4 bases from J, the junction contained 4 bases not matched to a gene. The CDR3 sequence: CASSLWRTSGYNEQFF. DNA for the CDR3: TGTGCCAGCAGCTTATGGCGGACTAGCGGGTACAATGAGCAGTTCTTC.